These 10 T cell receptor beta chains were all obtained from the same sample, sequenced in a study of T-cell memory formation after mild COVID-19. MiXCR, applied by TCRdb to the 5' RACE reads, yields one record per CDR3 protein. The sample records 350,000 to 450,000 distinct CDR3 sequences, more than 20% being singletons. Sequences were obtained from PBMCs or a T cell subset sorted from them (not recorded which). The source of these receptors is an adult woman who had mild COVID-19 (a few samples of this study predate the infection). Cell type and time point are not known.

This clonotype was observed a single time. The V and J genes are TRBV20-1 and TRBJ2-7; TRBD1 agrees at 7 bases. Germline CDR1 is DFQATT and CDR2 is SNEGSKA (reference sequence). J was trimmed by 6 bases and V by 2 bases; bases with no gene match: 7. The CDR3 sequence is 13 residues long. The CDR3: CSARSGGSLEQYF. The DNA for the CDR3 is TGCAGTGCTAGATCAGGGGGTTCCCTCGAGCAGTACTTC.

This chain links TRBV11-2 with TRBJ2-3, with 7 bases aligning to TRBD2. CDR1 SGHAT and CDR2 FQNNGV come from the germline V gene. CDR3 length equals 17 residues. Unmatched junction bases numbered 14, after V lost 7 bases and J lost 1 base. As DNA, the CDR3 is TGTGCCAGCACCGAACGACTTAGCGGGTGGCGCACAGATACGCAGTATTTT. It translates to CASTERLSGWRTDTQYF.

This chain links TRBV10-3 with TRBJ2-2, with TRBD2 matching 13 bases. Germline V gene data show CDR1 as ENHRY and CDR2 as SYGVKD. V lost 10 bases and J lost 0; bases outside the gene matches: 8. This CDR3 comprises 17 residues. CDR3 DNA: TGTGCCAGTAGGAGGACTAGCGGGGGAACGAACACCGGGGAGCTGTTTTTT. Protein: CASRRTSGGTNTGELFF.

In its sample, this clonotype was seen a few times. The J gene is TRBJ2-7, the V gene TRBV9; TRBD2 agrees at 8 bases. The CDR3 runs to 16 residues. Germline CDR1 SGDLS, CDR2 YYNGEE. Germline trimming cut 0 bases from V and 0 bases from J; bases unmatched to any gene: 5. CDR3 region: CASSVEALAASYEQYF. DNA of the CDR3: TGTGCCAGCAGCGTAGAGGCACTAGCGGCCTCCTACGAGCAGTACTTC.

CDR3: CASREGNSPLHF. CDR3 DNA: TGTGCCAGCCGGGAGGGAAATTCACCCCTCCACTTT. The V call is TRBV12-3 or TRBV12-4, the J call TRBJ1-6; no clear D. There are 12 residues in the CDR3. V shed 8 bases and J shed 7 bases, with 9 bases lying between them.

The chain is built from TRBV6-5 and TRBJ1-6; 9 nucleotides agree with TRBD1. V trimming: 6 bases; J trimming: 0 bases; junction bases outside the gene matches: 9. This CDR3 has 18 residues. Looked up from germline, CDR1 is MNHEY and CDR2 is SVGAGI. In DNA form, the CDR3 reads TGTGCCAGCAGCTTCTCCGGACAGGGGAGCTCCTATAATTCACCCCTCCACTTT. This sequence encodes CASSFSGQGSSYNSPLHF.

This clonotype came up once. The V gene is TRBV3-1, the J gene TRBJ1-6, with D hard to call. The germline gives CDR1 LGHDT, CDR2 YNNKEL (reference sequence). This CDR3 has 16 amino acids. Trimming cost V 4 bases and J 7 bases, with 17 bases left between them. The CDR3 sequence is CASSPTKGGQNSPLHF. DNA for the CDR3: TGTGCCAGCAGCCCGACTAAGGGAGGTCAGAATTCACCCCTCCACTTT.

This clonotype has just a few counts. The gene calls are TRBV5-1 and TRBJ2-1; 11 bases agree with TRBD2. Trimming removed 5 bases from V and 8 bases from J; junction bases left unmatched: 9. The germline V gene encodes CDR1 SGHRS and CDR2 YFSETQ. This CDR3 spans 15 amino acids. The CDR3 loop is CASSRSGRAMYEQFF. The CDR3 DNA reads TGCGCCAGCAGTCGTAGCGGGAGGGCCATGTATGAGCAGTTCTTC.

This chain uses TRBV29-1 with TRBJ1-5, with D uncertain. The CDR3 length is 16 residues. Germline V CDR1 and CDR2: SQVTM, ANQGSEA. The V end was cut by 6 bases, the J end by 1 base, with 19 bases between. In DNA, the CDR3 is TGCAGCGTAACTCCCTACTCGGATGGAAGCAATCAGCCCCAGCATTTT. Its protein product is CSVTPYSDGSNQPQHF.

This clonotype occurred a few times. This chain joins TRBV2 and TRBJ2-7; 9 bases are shared with TRBD1. This CDR3 has 15 amino acids. Trimming took 6 bases from V and 4 from J; bases not matched to a gene: 10. Germline CDR1 SNHLY, CDR2 FYNNEI. This CDR3 reads CASRLTGGAGYEQYF. CDR3 nucleotide sequence: TGTGCCAGCAGACTTACAGGGGGCGCAGGGTACGAGCAGTACTTC.